This paragraph reports one TCR beta chain. Its antigen is unidentified. Evenly divided among several immunoSEQ plates was the genomic DNA of each subset. Clones were sequenced by immunoSEQ multiplex PCR, and TCRdb holds only the in-frame ones, with some missing. The table records about 980,000 clones, over 60% of them present only once. This sample is drawn from a study of shared clonotypes between healthy human individuals. Study-wide findings and caveats: Shared clonotypes: roughly 4.7% naive CD4, around 3.7% naive CD8, less than 2.5% memory CD4, approximately 0.41% memory CD8.

Germline V gives CDR1 SGHVS, CDR2 FQNEAQ. V was pared by 5 bases and J by 5 bases, with 4 bases of the junction left unmatched. This CDR3 spans 15 amino acids. V and J are TRBV7-8 and TRBJ2-2, with 11 bases identical to TRBD2. Material for sequencing was memory CD4+ T cells sorted from blood. The subset was: CD45RA-negative fraction. The TCR comes from a man in his late teens or twenties in good health. The CDR3 is CASSVSSGGTGELFF. CDR3 DNA: TGTGCCAGCAGCGTGTCTAGCGGGGGGACCGGGGAGCTGTTTTTT. Full variable domain (rest looked up from reference TRBV7-8 and TRBJ2-2): GAGVSQSPRYKVAKRGQDVALRCDPISGHVSLFWYQQALGQGPEFLTYFQNEAQLDKSGLPSDRFFAERPEGSVSTLKIQRTQQEDSAVYLCASSVSSGGTGELFFGEGSRLTVL.